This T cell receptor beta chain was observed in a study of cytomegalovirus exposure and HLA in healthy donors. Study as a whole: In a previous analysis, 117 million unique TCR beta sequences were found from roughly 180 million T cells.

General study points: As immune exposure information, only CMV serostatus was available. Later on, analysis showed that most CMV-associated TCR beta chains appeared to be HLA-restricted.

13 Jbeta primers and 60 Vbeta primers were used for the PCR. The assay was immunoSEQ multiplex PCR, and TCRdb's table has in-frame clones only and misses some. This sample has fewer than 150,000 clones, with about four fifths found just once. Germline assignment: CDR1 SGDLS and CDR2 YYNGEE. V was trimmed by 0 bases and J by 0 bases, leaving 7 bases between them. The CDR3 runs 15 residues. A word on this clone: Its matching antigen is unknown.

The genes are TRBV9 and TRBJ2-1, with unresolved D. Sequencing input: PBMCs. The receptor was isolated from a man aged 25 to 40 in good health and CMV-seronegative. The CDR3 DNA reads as TGTGCCAGCAGCGTAGTGCCTAGCTCCTACAATGAGCAGTTCTTC. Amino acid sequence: CASSVVPSSYNEQFF.